This T cell receptor (beta chain) was recovered during a study of blood T cell repertoires in COVID-19. Profiled with immunoSEQ multiplex PCR; TCRdb holds only in-frame clones, not every one. The table shows about 9,900 clones, with around 78% occurring only once. The clonotype comes from a human donor in a cohort sampled during active COVID-19. The sequenced material came from peripheral blood.

The CDR3 sequence: CASSPSAGGPSDTQYF. CDR3 in DNA: TGCGCCAGCAGCCCTTCAGCGGGGGGGCCGTCAGATACGCAGTATTTT. J is TRBJ2-3 and V is TRBV5-1, with 10 bases lining up with TRBD2. There are 16 residues in the CDR3. Trimming at V came to 4 bases and at J to 4 bases, leaving 9 bases not matched to a gene. The germline V gene encodes CDR1 SGHRS and CDR2 YFSETQ.